The rows below give T cell receptor beta chains drawn from one sample of a study of T-cell reconstitution after alpha-beta-depleted transplantation in children. A single record per CDR3 protein comes from TCRdb applying MiXCR to the PCR reads. The sample has around 71,000 distinct CDR3 sequences, just under 7.5% seen once; the top ten hold approximately 2.4%. The sample consisted of PBMCs from the stem cell graft donor, taken from the stem cell graft. Source of these receptors: a human donor who donated a stem cell graft to a child with acute lymphoblastic leukemia. Each CDR3 is given with its conserved first and last residue. D genes are given only for firm matches. Clone size is given for some rows only: seen once, a few or many times, or a class if the clone is expanded.

j_gene,abundance,v_gene,d_gene,CDR3nt,CDR3aa
TRBJ1-1,many,TRBV5-1,-,TGCGCCAGCAGCTTGATAGGACCCGGGACACTGAACACTGAAGCTTTCTTT,CASSLIGPGTLNTEAFF
TRBJ1-2,many,TRBV5-1,-,TGCGCCAGCAGCTTGGTGCGCCAACGAGCTAACTATGGCTACACCTTC,CASSLVRQRANYGYTF
TRBJ1-4,-,TRBV3-1,TRBD1,TGTGCCAGCAGCCGTCGACAGGGGGCCGGAACTAATGAAAAACTGTTTTTT,CASSRRQGAGTNEKLFF
TRBJ1-4,many,TRBV6-1,-,TGTGCCAGCAGCCCCGTCCCGGGACATGAAAAACTGTTTTTT,CASSPVPGHEKLFF
TRBJ2-3,-,TRBV19,-,TGTGCCAGTAGTCCAAAAGGGGTAGCAGGCGATACGCAGTATTTT,CASSPKGVAGDTQYF
TRBJ1-5,many,TRBV12-3/TRBV12-4,-,TGTGCCAGCAGTTTGAGCCCGGGCGGGCCCCAGCATTTT,CASSLSPGGPQHF
TRBJ2-6,-,TRBV4-3,-,TGCGCCAGCAGCCAAGATGTAATCTTTGGGGCCAACGTCCTGACTTTC,CASSQDVIFGANVLTF
TRBJ1-5,few,TRBV6-4,-,TGTGCCAGCAGTGCTGGATTTGGCAATCAGCCCCAGCATTTT,CASSAGFGNQPQHF
TRBJ1-1,many,TRBV7-9,-,TGTGCCAGCAGCTCCTCTCACGTCGCGAACACTGAAGCTTTCTTT,CASSSSHVANTEAFF
TRBJ1-5,many,TRBV7-9,TRBD1,TGTGCCAGCAGCCCAGGGGAGGGGGCGGGTCAGCCCCAGCATTTT,CASSPGEGAGQPQHF
TRBJ2-1,-,TRBV27,-,TGTGCCAGCAGTGCAGGAAGCTCCTACAATGAGCAGTTCTTC,CASSAGSSYNEQFF
TRBJ1-5,-,TRBV6-1,TRBD1,TGTGCCAGCAGTGGGTCGGACAGGGCTAGCAATCAGCCCCAGCATTTT,CASSGSDRASNQPQHF
TRBJ2-7,many,TRBV20-1,-,TGCAGTGCTAGAAAGACCAACTACGAGCAGTACTTC,CSARKTNYEQYF
TRBJ2-7,few,TRBV20-1,TRBD1,TGCAGTGCCTGGACAGGGGCCTCCTACGAGCAGTACTTC,CSAWTGASYEQYF
TRBJ1-2,-,TRBV6-5,TRBD1,TGTGCCAGCAGTTACTCGACGGACAGGGGGCTGGTCTATGGCTACACCTTC,CASSYSTDRGLVYGYTF
TRBJ1-1,many,TRBV27,-,TGTGCCAGCAGTTTCTGGGGGGGGCGCGGGACTGAAGCTTTCTTT,CASSFWGGRGTEAFF
TRBJ2-6,medium-sized,TRBV4-3,-,TGCGCCAGCAGCCAAGGGGGCAGCTCTGGGGCCAACGTCCTGACTTTC,CASSQGGSSGANVLTF
TRBJ2-1,many,TRBV6-5,-,TGTGCCAGCAGCCCCATCCAGGGTTCCACGTCACTCAATGAGCAGTTCTTC,CASSPIQGSTSLNEQFF
TRBJ1-5,many,TRBV12-3/TRBV12-4,-,TGTGCCAGCAGTCCCATCGGGGTTAGCAATCAGCCCCAGCATTTT,CASSPIGVSNQPQHF
TRBJ2-2,-,TRBV6-6,-,TGTGCCAGCAGTTGGGGACACGACACCGGGGAGCTGTTTTTT,CASSWGHDTGELFF
TRBJ2-1,-,TRBV18,-,TGTGCCAGCTCACCAGGGAGGGGGCTAAGCAATGACCAGTTCTTC,CASSPGRGLSNDQFF
TRBJ2-7,few,TRBV5-6,-,TGTGCCAGCAGCTTGGTGCCAGTTACCTACGAGCAGTACTTC,CASSLVPVTYEQYF
TRBJ1-4,many,TRBV10-2,TRBD1,TGCGCCAGCACCGGAACAGGGGGGGCGGAAAAACTGTTTTTT,CASTGTGGAEKLFF
TRBJ1-1,-,TRBV18,-,TGTGCCAGCTCACCTAAGGACGCAGCTTTCTTT,CASSPKDAAFF
TRBJ2-2,many,TRBV27,-,TGTGCCAGCAGTTCCGATCCCCCTCACCGGGGCAGGGGCACCACCGGGGAGCTGTTTTTT,CASSSDPPHRGRGTTGELFF
TRBJ2-7,many,TRBV5-1,TRBD2,TGCGCCAGCAGCTTGCCCCAACTGTCTAGCGGATTCTCCTACGAGCAGTACTTC,CASSLPQLSSGFSYEQYF
TRBJ1-5,many,TRBV6-1,TRBD1,TGTGCCAGCAGTGCCAGGGGGCTCGGCAATCAGCCCCAGCATTTT,CASSARGLGNQPQHF
TRBJ1-2,many,TRBV3-1,-,TGTGCCAGCAGCCGGCCAGGGCCCTATGGCTACACCTTC,CASSRPGPYGYTF
TRBJ2-2,many,TRBV12-3/TRBV12-4,-,TGTGCCAGCAGTCCCGCACACTTGACCGGGGAGCTGTTTTTT,CASSPAHLTGELFF
TRBJ1-2,-,TRBV12-3/TRBV12-4,TRBD1,TGTGCCAGCAGTTTCTTGACAGGGCAAGGCTACACCTTC,CASSFLTGQGYTF
TRBJ2-1,many,TRBV9,-,TGTGCCAGCAGCGTAGGAGGGTTTAACAATGAGCAGTTCTTC,CASSVGGFNNEQFF
TRBJ1-5,many,TRBV7-9,TRBD1,TGTGCCAGCAGCTTAGAGACAGGGCTGAGCAATCAGCCCCAGCATTTT,CASSLETGLSNQPQHF
TRBJ1-5,many,TRBV12-3/TRBV12-4,-,TGTGCCAGCAGTTTGGGAGAGGGCAATCAGCCCCAGCATTTT,CASSLGEGNQPQHF
TRBJ2-7,many,TRBV6-5,TRBD1,TGTGCCAGCAGATCCAACAGGGGGCTTAGGGAGCAGTACTTC,CASRSNRGLREQYF
TRBJ2-7,many,TRBV29-1,TRBD1,TGCAGCGTTGAAGGGGACAGGGGCATCGAGCAGTACTTC,CSVEGDRGIEQYF
TRBJ2-2,-,TRBV3-1,-,TGTGCCAGCAGCCGCCGTACCACCGGGGAGCTGTTTTTT,CASSRRTTGELFF
TRBJ2-7,few,TRBV10-3,TRBD2,TGTGCCATCAGTGAGTCGGTTGGGACTAGCGGTACCTTCCGGGACGAGCAGTACTTC,CAISESVGTSGTFRDEQYF